This T cell receptor (beta chain) comes out of a study of cytomegalovirus exposure and HLA in healthy donors (dated 2017 in TCRdb). Regarding the research as a whole: According to a later analysis, one platform produced both the roughly 110 validation repertoires and the 730 or so repertoires of the first cohort. The aim of the study was to test whether cataloging public T cell receptors could identify signatures of past pathogen exposure. Along with the roughly 700-subject first cohort, a separate validation cohort of about 110 different subjects was used. The study combined high-throughput TCR immunosequencing, statistical association of individual TCRs with disease status, and machine learning to predict cytomegalovirus infection status. General study outcomes and caveats: In both the original and validation cohorts, the classifier was reported to diagnose cytomegalovirus status with high specificity and sensitivity. The study gave a list of around 170 TCR beta chains associated with cytomegalovirus. In a later analysis, TCRs clustered in the first cohort were found to also tend to co-occur in the 100 to 150 validation repertoires, with about 94% of cluster scores above 0. Most TCR sequences were observed very rarely across donors, whereas some public TCRs were present in many individuals. It was suggested by the authors that the approach could potentially be generalized to other disease states and immunological phenotypes. A later analysis lacked HLA typing for the validation cohort, so it scored co-occurrence in that cohort across all 130 or so repertoires. A few of the identified cytomegalovirus-associated TCR beta chains were confirmed in vitro to be specific for cytomegalovirus antigens.

Concerning this clone itself: Its antigen remains unidentified. The sample holds no much larger clone one base away, and base qualities are not on file.

From the cysteine up to the phenylalanine, the CDR3 has a length of 15 residues. Only the CDR3 DNA is retained, 45 bases long and in frame from the first base. Compared with germline, V lacks 6 bases and J lacks 5 bases; bases without a gene match: 11. According to the germline V gene, CDR1 reads ENHRY and CDR2 reads SYGVKD. To prepare the library, the immunoSEQ multiplex PCR assay was applied. Regarding the original processing steps: A statistical classification framework was developed to diagnose cytomegalovirus status using the catalog of TCR beta chain sequences. In TCRdb, the immuneACCESS table is reduced to in-frame sequences with V and J assigned. These tables do not hold every clone; where another copy was compared, an unresolved V gene accounts for under half, and the others remain unexplained. V and J calls and clone size come straight from that table; D and trimming were deduced from the DNA. For this sample there are 160,000 or so clones; about 83% appear just once. The ten largest make up 1.4% of the sample.

The donors belonged to the validation cohort of under 150 subjects, which was separate from the 666-subject first cohort. The sequenced sample consisted of PBMCs. This sequence was found in a woman between 25 and 40 years old in good health and CMV-seronegative. Recombination connected TRBV10-3 to TRBJ1-2; 8 bases in the junction line up with TRBD1. The CDR3 region: CAISEAGGAWYGYTF. The nucleotide sequence is given as TGTGCCATCAGCGAGGCAGGGGGCGCATGGTATGGCTACACCTTC.